This is a list of T cell receptor beta chains from one sample in a study of cytomegalovirus exposure and HLA in healthy donors. The repertoire was sequenced with immunoSEQ multiplex PCR; TCRdb's copy has only in-frame clones and lacks some. The top ten clones hold about 1.9% of a sample with a few hundred thousand clones, approximately 70% of them seen once. Sequencing input: PBMCs. The origin of the receptors is a woman aged 25 to 39 in good health and CMV-seronegative. Each CDR3 is given without its conserved first and last residue. Fields, in order: J gene, clone size, V gene, CDR3 protein. Some rows mark clone size as missing; the rest say once, few, many or name a class of expanded clone.

TRBJ1-5 | once | TRBV7-2 | ASSLGSTSNQPQH
TRBJ2-7 | NA | TRBV10-2 | ASSEDSPSFEQY
TRBJ2-1 | NA | TRBV15 | ATSTPGGASNEQF
TRBJ2-1 | few | TRBV9 | ASSPSGGGYYNEQF
TRBJ2-1 | NA | TRBV6-1 | ASRLTQDYNEQF
TRBJ1-6 | NA | TRBV6-1 | ASSEALGANSPLH
TRBJ2-7 | once | TRBV4-1 | ASSLIGRTSYEQY
TRBJ1-4 | NA | TRBV27 | ASTTLGTGAEKLF
TRBJ2-1 | NA | TRBV30 | AWSGLAGTPYNEQF
TRBJ2-1 | once | TRBV5-5 | ASSLSGGSYNEQF
TRBJ2-1 | NA | TRBV6-1 | ASSVAALSNEQF
TRBJ1-2 | NA | TRBV30 | AWSRGDKNYGYT
TRBJ1-1 | NA | TRBV10-3 | AIRETTGGSFEAF
TRBJ1-6 | NA | TRBV13 | ASSIGLYNSPLH
TRBJ2-5 | NA | TRBV27 | ASSPGQGNQETQY
TRBJ1-1 | NA | TRBV29-1 | STRRGGLNTEAF
TRBJ2-3 | NA | TRBV19 | ASTGINTDTQY
TRBJ1-3 | NA | TRBV9 | ASSAGPSRVSGNTIY
TRBJ2-7 | once | TRBV11-3 | ASSLDGPGTEQY
TRBJ2-2 | NA | TRBV30 | AWSPGLANTGELF
TRBJ1-1 | NA | TRBV5-1 | ASSYATGLNTEAF
TRBJ2-3 | NA | TRBV7-6 | ASSNLGAGGLTPTDTQY
TRBJ2-2 | NA | TRBV7-6 | ASSAQDRNTGELF
TRBJ2-7 | NA | TRBV15 | ATSRDGGREGPYEQY
TRBJ2-7 | NA | TRBV6-1 | ASTSSYEQY
TRBJ2-1 | NA | TRBV15 | ATSRDQVAALGANEQF
TRBJ2-1 | NA | TRBV19 | ASSISGQAYNEQF
TRBJ1-5 | NA | TRBV15 | ATKQGGPNSNQPQH
TRBJ2-7 | NA | TRBV9 | ASTQGHSSYEQY
TRBJ1-2 | once | TRBV30 | AWSVGGGRGDGYT
TRBJ1-4 | NA | TRBV7-9 | SSSLPRDRAGLEKLF
TRBJ1-1 | NA | TRBV6-5 | AIKEERGTEAF
TRBJ2-1 | NA | TRBV7-8 | ASSLAPGSYNEQF
TRBJ2-7 | NA | TRBV11-3 | ASSFRQEEEQY
TRBJ2-7 | NA | TRBV27 | ASSTTRTGTYEQY
TRBJ1-1 | NA | TRBV6-5 | ATWRGNLGTEAF
TRBJ2-7 | NA | TRBV14 | ASSLGTGDKGEY
TRBJ2-2 | NA | TRBV7-9 | ASSLAETSYFVELF
TRBJ1-1 | NA | TRBV29-1 | SVVGDRTGGGTEAF
TRBJ1-4 | NA | TRBV28 | ASRVPGLGEKLF
TRBJ1-1 | NA | TRBV12-5 | ASGSNRGSDTEAF
TRBJ2-5 | NA | TRBV5-1 | ASSFGSEEAQY
TRBJ1-3 | NA | TRBV19 | ASSIGTGGNTIY